This TCR beta chain was sequenced during a study of blood T cell repertoires in COVID-19 (dated by TCRdb to between 2020 and 2021). Context from the whole study: The collaborator samples originated in the United States, Italy and Spain and spanned the acute and convalescent phases of COVID-19. The material from the prospective study consisted of cDNA or gDNA derived from T cells, B-cell-depleted T cells, or PBMCs. The dataset comprised deeply sampled blood TCRbeta repertoires from subjects exposed to, actively infected with, or recovered from COVID-19. The repertoires were released in a freely available public database intended as a resource for research on the immune response to SARS-CoV-2. The samples were drawn from the first 160 participants of the ongoing ImmuneRACE study and from roughly 1,300 subjects provided by 6 global collaborators. Sample metadata almost always included a de-identified subject ID, COVID-19 status, age in years and sex. HLA class I and class II types, where available, came from metadata supplied by the sample provider rather than from assay-based typing. The research as a whole found: Clinical and demographic metadata were provided uncurated, with the amount varying by source and participant.

Turning to this clone: It has no known antigen specificity. Per-nucleotide qualities are absent, and no much larger clonotype sits a single base away.

TCRbeta CDR3 regions were amplified from genomic DNA by means of the immunoSEQ Assay, a bias-controlled multiplex PCR. As for the original processing: The number of nucleated cells in each sample was estimated from the amplification of reference gene primers within the assay. To quantify the absolute abundance of each unique TCRbeta CDR3 rearrangement, sequence reads were collapsed and filtered. For each sample, productive Simpson clonality was calculated by taking the square root of Simpson's diversity index across productive rearrangements. This immuneACCESS table, as held by TCRdb, lists in-frame sequences with V and J called but not all clones. Of the missing ones, under half trace to an unresolved V gene in checked studies; the others have no known cause. From that table come the V and J calls and clone size; the DNA was used to work out D and trimming. A total of some 330,000 clones appear in this sample, 80% to 90% of them only once. The ten largest clones take up 5% of the sample.

Enrolling through a virtual design, the prospective study's participants ranged in age from about 18 to 89 years and lived across some 23 United States geographic areas. In the prospective study, cohorts were assigned on the basis of participant-reported clinical history obtained from a screening survey and a study questionnaire. For ImmuneRACE Cohort 3, a participant was defined as recovered based on two consecutive negative NP/OP PCR tests, clearance by a healthcare professional, or resolution of symptoms. Each participant in the prospective study had whole blood, serum and a nasopharyngeal or oropharyngeal swab collected by mobile phlebotomists. Participants in the prospective study had the option to provide additional blood draws and questionnaires over a roughly 2-month period. Blood samples from the prospective study were shipped frozen or at room temperature prior to DNA extraction. The CDR3 contains 14 residues, cysteine and phenylalanine counted. Here the CDR3 DNA is all that survives: 42 bases in frame from base 1. CDR1 and CDR2 (WNHNN, SYGVQD) derive from the germline V gene (reference sequence). At the junction V is shortened by 4 bases and J by 1 base; bases outside the gene matches: 1.

This clonotype was obtained from a man younger than 40 who had recovered from COVID-19. Here the chain combines TRBV10-1 and TRBJ2-3, with TRBD1 matching 8 junction bases. Material: PBMCs or T cells enriched from blood (not recorded which). The nucleotides read TGCGCCAGCAGTGCGACAGGGGGCACAGATACGCAGTATTTT. Its protein reads: CASSATGGTDTQYF.